Given below is one T cell receptor beta chain in context. What it binds is not known. CDR3 length: 15 residues. The V end lost 4 bases, the J end lost 4 bases, and 15 bases lay between the germline ends. Germline V CDR1 and CDR2: SGHNT, YYREEE (reference sequence). Using immunoSEQ multiplex PCR, the repertoire was profiled, and TCRdb retains in-frame clones only, with some absent. The sample carries 100,000 or so clones, about 88% recorded once. The sample is drawn from a study of T cell responses to AZD1222 COVID-19 vaccine. General study points: Baseline testing showed seropositivity in only six or seven AZD1222 recipients.

The rearrangement joins TRBV5-4 to TRBJ1-3, with a possible D match to TRBD1 (5 bases). The starting material was peripheral blood, obtained on day 0 of AZD1222 vaccination. The TCR sequence derives from an adult in good health. This chain's CDR3 is CASSPGSRTGNTIYF. CDR3 in DNA: TGTGCCAGCAGCCCGGGGTCCCGGACAGGAAACACCATATATTTT.